Listed here is a single TCR beta chain. Its antigen remains unidentified. Base qualities are not provided; no much larger clone lies one nucleotide away. From the cysteine up to the phenylalanine, the CDR3 has a length of 14 residues. The kept DNA is CDR3 alone, 42 bases in frame from the first base. V loses 1 base, J loses 4 bases, and the germline ends lie 8 bases apart. CDR1 MDHEN and CDR2 SYDVKM were looked up in the germline V gene. This sample is drawn from a study of CD8 T cells in Susac syndrome (dated by TCRdb to about 2019). For context, the study as a whole: The study used repertoire sequencing to test whether antigen drove CD8+ T cell activation and differentiation in Susac syndrome. Overall study outcomes, separate from this receptor: The number of individuals in the TCR sequencing and HLA analysis was acknowledged as relatively small.

RNA was extracted using the RNeasy kit, and about 0.45 to 1 ug of the RNA was reverse transcribed with random hexamers. The immunoSEQ multiplex PCR assay, covering 54 Vbeta and 13 Jbeta segments, was used to amplify TCR beta CDR3 regions. To correct PCR amplification bias, a synthetic template baseline was used for both primer optimization and computational correction. For the original study's pipeline: Reads were assigned to V, D and J genes according to IMGT and analyzed in immunoSEQ Analyzer, with only productive sequences retained. Clonality was calculated as one minus the Shannon entropy normalized by log2 of the number of productive unique sequences. Public and private clones were assessed among the 100 most prevalent clones of each patient and control. Susac-specific clones were defined as absent from healthy and MS cohorts, 1052 published viral clones and other ImmuneACCESS disease sequences. In-frame beta chains were kept once TCRdb had trimmed the public reads at Q25 with fastp and called clones with MiXCR. Rows with a matching CDR3 protein are joined into one entry that keeps the most common DNA and genes. V and J calls and clone size were set by TCRdb, not the authors. The sample yields 150,000 or so distinct CDR3 sequences; around 94% were counted once. The ten largest make up about 0.1% of the sample.

High-throughput TCR beta sequencing profiled peripheral blood CD8+ and CD4+ T cells from healthy donors, Susac syndrome patients and multiple sclerosis patients. The multiple sclerosis controls were treatment-naive patients who had stable or active relapsing-remitting disease and met the revised McDonald criteria. CD8+ TEMRA cells were enriched by FACS, while bulk CD8+ and CD4+ T cells were purified by magnetic negative isolation. Blood was collected in EDTA tubes and processed within 24 hours, with PBMCs isolated through density gradient centrifugation. PBMCs intended for TCR sequencing were cryopreserved in liquid nitrogen and were subsequently thawed in a 37 degrees C water bath. The sorted or isolated CD4+, CD8+ and CD8+ TEMRA cells reached a purity of at least 90%.

The chain is encoded by TRBV28 joined to TRBJ1-5, with the D segment identity uncertain. The sequence was obtained from a human donor with multiple sclerosis. Sequenced sample: CD4+ T cells from PBMCs. This receptor carries the CDR3 CASSLSLGNQPQHF. The DNA reads as follows: TGTGCCAGCAGTTTATCGTTGGGGAATCAGCCCCAGCATTTT.